This T cell receptor (beta chain) came from a study of patients and donors after allogeneic stem cell transplantation. The CDR3 loop spans 16 amino acids. V gave up 3 bases and J gave up 0 bases; unmatched junction bases: 3. One entry per CDR3 protein, called by TCRdb with MiXCR from the RT-PCR reads. The table includes 900,000 to 1,000,000 distinct CDR3 sequences, roughly 18% detected once. This clonotype was observed many times. Sequenced material: blood, either unsorted or a sorted T cell fraction (not recorded which). The J gene is TRBJ2-2, the V gene TRBV12-3 or TRBV12-4, with 8 bases aligning to TRBD2. The source of this sequence is a human donor who was either an allogeneic HSCT recipient or a stem cell or donor lymphocyte infusion donor (not recorded which). It is not recorded whose cells these are; they may come from a transplant donor. CDR3 sequence (DNA): TGTGCCAGCAGTTTCGGGGGGGGGTCGAACACCGGGGAGCTGTTTTTT. Encoded protein: CASSFGGGSNTGELFF.